This is a list of T cell receptor beta chains from one sample in a study of T cell repertoires in cytomegalovirus infection. TCRdb reprocessed the reads via MiXCR and lists one record per CDR3 protein. The sample has some 150,000 distinct CDR3 sequences; roughly a quarter are singletons. Sequences were obtained from PBMCs. The receptors come from a human donor in good health (CMV status not recorded). Some clones in this sample may be carry-over from other donors' samples. Both conserved end residues are part of each CDR3. Each record gives: clone size, D gene, J gene, V gene, CDR3 protein, CDR3 DNA. D genes are given only for firm matches. The size field is filled for only some rows; it gives once, few, many or a size class.

.	TRBD2	TRBJ2-1	TRBV11-2	CASSLASGGANEQFF	TGTGCCAGCAGCTTAGCTAGCGGGGGGGCTAATGAGCAGTTCTTC
.	TRBD2	TRBJ2-5	TRBV5-6	CASSFSGRGETQYF	TGTGCCAGCAGCTTTAGCGGGAGAGGAGAGACCCAGTACTTC
.	.	TRBJ1-6	TRBV12-3/TRBV12-4	CASSPLGRPLLHF	TGTGCCAGCAGTCCGCTCGGCCGGCCTCTCCTCCACTTT
.	TRBD2	TRBJ2-1	TRBV6-1	CASTPGLAGANEQFF	TGTGCCAGCACCCCGGGACTAGCGGGAGCAAATGAGCAGTTCTTC
few	.	TRBJ2-1	TRBV4-1	CASSHPTGPYNEQFF	TGCGCCAGCAGCCACCCGACTGGGCCCTACAATGAGCAGTTCTTC
few	.	TRBJ2-5	TRBV10-3	CAISAATGQETQYF	TGTGCCATCAGTGCGGCGACAGGCCAAGAGACCCAGTACTTC
few	TRBD2	TRBJ2-3	TRBV20-1	CSARDPTSGRPPTDTQYF	TGCAGTGCTAGAGATCCCACTAGCGGGAGGCCGCCTACAGATACGCAGTATTTT
.	TRBD1	TRBJ1-2	TRBV4-1	CASSHQGQGGNWGYTF	TGCGCCAGCAGCCACCAAGGACAGGGGGGGAACTGGGGCTACACCTTC
.	TRBD2	TRBJ2-1	TRBV15	CATSGRLAGGRSYNEQFF	TGTGCCACCAGCGGACGACTAGCGGGAGGCCGCTCCTACAATGAGCAGTTCTTC
.	TRBD2	TRBJ2-7	TRBV11-2	CASSLYPSGRQSYEQYF	TGTGCCAGCAGCTTATATCCGAGCGGGAGGCAATCCTACGAGCAGTACTTC
.	TRBD2	TRBJ2-1	TRBV19	CASSIRAGGSYNEQFF	TGTGCCAGTAGTATAAGGGCGGGGGGGTCCTACAATGAGCAGTTCTTC
few	.	TRBJ1-6	TRBV7-2	CASSLGGSNSPLHF	TGTGCCAGCAGCTTAGGGGGTTCAAATTCACCCCTCCACTTT
.	.	TRBJ2-1	TRBV5-5	CASSYLQSGRTYNEQFF	TGTGCCAGCAGCTACCTACAAAGCGGGCGAACCTACAATGAGCAGTTCTTC
many	TRBD2	TRBJ2-7	TRBV7-2	CASSLRGSIVYEQYF	TGTGCCAGCAGCTTGCGGGGGTCTATAGTCTACGAGCAGTACTTC
few	.	TRBJ1-4	TRBV28	CASSLKVGKLFF	TGTGCCAGCAGTTTAAAAGTGGGAAAACTGTTTTTT
.	.	TRBJ1-1	TRBV7-6	CASSPEGGTTGTEAFF	TGTGCCAGCAGCCCCGAGGGGGGGACGACGGGCACTGAAGCTTTCTTT
few	.	TRBJ1-5	TRBV7-2	CASSLARDQPQHF	TGTGCCAGCAGCTTAGCCAGGGACCAGCCCCAGCATTTT
many	.	TRBJ1-1	TRBV7-6	CASSPGVRGSGGAFF	TGTGCCAGCAGCCCCGGGGTCCGGGGAAGTGGAGGAGCTTTCTTT
.	.	TRBJ1-1	TRBV25-1	CASSDGTVRAFF	TGTGCCAGCAGTGACGGGACGGTAAGAGCTTTCTTT
many	.	TRBJ2-7	TRBV28	CASSPLYYEQYF	TGTGCCAGCAGTCCCTTGTACTACGAGCAGTACTTC
few	.	TRBJ2-1	TRBV5-8	CASSLGGAVRNEQFF	TGTGCCAGCAGCTTGGGGGGGGCGGTACGCAATGAGCAGTTCTTC
few	.	TRBJ2-3	TRBV7-9	CVVRGGVPDTQYF	TGTGTCGTAAGGGGGGGGGTTCCAGATACGCAGTATTTT
many	.	TRBJ2-3	TRBV7-9	CASSLEPSRPTDTQYF	TGTGCCAGCAGCTTAGAGCCCAGCCGCCCCACAGATACGCAGTATTTT
.	.	TRBJ2-2	TRBV5-8	CASSLDSGPAGGELFF	TGTGCCAGCAGCTTGGACTCGGGACCAGCAGGCGGGGAGCTGTTTTTT
.	.	TRBJ2-1	TRBV28	CASSGGEQFF	TGTGCCAGCAGTGGGGGTGAGCAGTTCTTC
.	.	TRBJ2-1	TRBV3-1	CASSQVPGVRYNEQFF	TGTGCCAGCAGCCAAGTTCCGGGAGTAAGGTACAATGAGCAGTTCTTC
.	TRBD1	TRBJ1-4	TRBV28	CASRPTGWGDEKLFF	TGTGCCAGCAGGCCGACAGGGTGGGGAGATGAAAAACTGTTTTTT
many	.	TRBJ2-3	TRBV28	CASSRIDYLSTDTQYF	TGTGCCAGCAGTCGAATTGACTACTTAAGCACAGATACGCAGTATTTT
many	.	TRBJ2-7	TRBV7-2	CASSLAVNEQYF	TGTGCCAGCAGCTTAGCAGTCAACGAGCAGTACTTC
many	TRBD2	TRBJ2-5	TRBV7-2	CASSLGGAGGRETQYF	TGTGCCAGCAGCTTAGGGGGGGCGGGGGGACGAGAGACCCAGTACTTC
.	.	TRBJ2-4	TRBV6-2/TRBV6-3	CASSYPRGTKNIQYF	TGTGCCAGCAGTTATCCAAGAGGAACCAAAAACATTCAGTACTTC
.	TRBD1	TRBJ1-4	TRBV2	CASSGTGMPTDEKLFF	TGTGCCAGCAGTGGGACAGGGATGCCTACTGATGAAAAACTGTTTTTT
.	TRBD2	TRBJ2-1	TRBV5-1	CASSLAPSGYNEQFF	TGCGCCAGCAGCTTGGCCCCTAGCGGCTACAATGAGCAGTTCTTC
many	.	TRBJ2-5	TRBV7-6	CASSRNRNQETQYF	TGTGCCAGCAGCCGGAACAGGAATCAAGAGACCCAGTACTTC
.	.	TRBJ1-6	TRBV6-1	CATRSGPNSPLHF	TGTGCCACCAGATCGGGACCTAATTCACCCCTCCACTTT
many	.	TRBJ2-2	TRBV7-2	CASSLNGPNTGELFF	TGTGCCAGCAGCTTAAACGGTCCGAACACCGGGGAGCTGTTTTTT
few	.	TRBJ1-1	TRBV28	CASRLIGMTNTEAFF	TGTGCCAGCAGATTGATTGGGATGACTAACACTGAAGCTTTCTTT
once	TRBD2	TRBJ2-3	TRBV7-9	CASRRGGVRTDTQYF	TGTGCCAGCAGAAGGGGAGGGGTGCGCACAGATACGCAGTATTTT
many	.	TRBJ2-5	TRBV7-2	CASSLDPRETQYF	TGTGCCAGCAGCTTAGATCCACGGGAGACCCAGTACTTC
.	.	TRBJ2-6	TRBV6-2/TRBV6-3	CASSPHRSSGANVLTF	TGTGCCAGCAGCCCCCACCGAAGCTCTGGGGCCAACGTCCTGACTTTC
.	.	TRBJ2-5	TRBV9	CASSVESGETQYF	TGTGCCAGCAGCGTAGAAAGTGGCGAGACCCAGTACTTC
.	TRBD2	TRBJ2-5	TRBV6-5	CASSYTLAGEGGTQYF	TGTGCCAGCAGTTACACCTTAGCGGGAGAGGGAGGGACCCAGTACTTC
few	.	TRBJ2-5	TRBV4-1	CASSQGSTGQKTQYF	TGCGCCAGCAGCCAAGGGTCAACAGGGCAAAAGACCCAGTACTTC
.	TRBD1	TRBJ2-5	TRBV28	CASSSLDRGRETQYF	TGTGCCAGCAGTTCCTTGGACAGGGGGAGGGAGACCCAGTACTTC
.	TRBD2	TRBJ2-1	TRBV6-2/TRBV6-3	CASSLPGLAHREQFF	TGTGCCAGCAGTCTACCGGGACTAGCTCACCGGGAGCAGTTCTTC
.	TRBD1	TRBJ2-7	TRBV6-8	CASSTGQGSTTYEQYF	TGTGCCAGCAGTACCGGACAGGGTTCAACTACCTACGAGCAGTACTTC
.	.	TRBJ1-1	TRBV27	CASSYAEWGEAFF	TGTGCCAGCAGTTACGCCGAGTGGGGTGAAGCTTTCTTT
many	TRBD1	TRBJ2-5	TRBV11-2	CASSLPGTGWKETQYF	TGTGCCAGCAGCTTACCTGGGACAGGGTGGAAAGAGACCCAGTACTTC
few	TRBD2	TRBJ2-7	TRBV28	CASSGTSGYEQYF	TGTGCCAGCAGCGGGACTAGCGGGTACGAGCAGTACTTC
.	TRBD2	TRBJ2-3	TRBV7-2	CASLAGATDTQYF	TGTGCCAGTCTAGCGGGAGCGACAGATACGCAGTATTTT
many	.	TRBJ2-3	TRBV7-2	CASSPRGRASTDTQYF	TGTGCCAGCAGCCCCCGAGGGCGTGCTAGCACAGATACGCAGTATTTT
.	.	TRBJ1-1	TRBV3-1	CASRLGGTEAFF	TGTGCCAGCAGATTGGGAGGTACTGAAGCTTTCTTT
.	TRBD2	TRBJ2-1	TRBV5-1	CASSGGLAGYEQFF	TGCGCCAGCAGCGGGGGACTAGCGGGGTATGAGCAGTTCTTC